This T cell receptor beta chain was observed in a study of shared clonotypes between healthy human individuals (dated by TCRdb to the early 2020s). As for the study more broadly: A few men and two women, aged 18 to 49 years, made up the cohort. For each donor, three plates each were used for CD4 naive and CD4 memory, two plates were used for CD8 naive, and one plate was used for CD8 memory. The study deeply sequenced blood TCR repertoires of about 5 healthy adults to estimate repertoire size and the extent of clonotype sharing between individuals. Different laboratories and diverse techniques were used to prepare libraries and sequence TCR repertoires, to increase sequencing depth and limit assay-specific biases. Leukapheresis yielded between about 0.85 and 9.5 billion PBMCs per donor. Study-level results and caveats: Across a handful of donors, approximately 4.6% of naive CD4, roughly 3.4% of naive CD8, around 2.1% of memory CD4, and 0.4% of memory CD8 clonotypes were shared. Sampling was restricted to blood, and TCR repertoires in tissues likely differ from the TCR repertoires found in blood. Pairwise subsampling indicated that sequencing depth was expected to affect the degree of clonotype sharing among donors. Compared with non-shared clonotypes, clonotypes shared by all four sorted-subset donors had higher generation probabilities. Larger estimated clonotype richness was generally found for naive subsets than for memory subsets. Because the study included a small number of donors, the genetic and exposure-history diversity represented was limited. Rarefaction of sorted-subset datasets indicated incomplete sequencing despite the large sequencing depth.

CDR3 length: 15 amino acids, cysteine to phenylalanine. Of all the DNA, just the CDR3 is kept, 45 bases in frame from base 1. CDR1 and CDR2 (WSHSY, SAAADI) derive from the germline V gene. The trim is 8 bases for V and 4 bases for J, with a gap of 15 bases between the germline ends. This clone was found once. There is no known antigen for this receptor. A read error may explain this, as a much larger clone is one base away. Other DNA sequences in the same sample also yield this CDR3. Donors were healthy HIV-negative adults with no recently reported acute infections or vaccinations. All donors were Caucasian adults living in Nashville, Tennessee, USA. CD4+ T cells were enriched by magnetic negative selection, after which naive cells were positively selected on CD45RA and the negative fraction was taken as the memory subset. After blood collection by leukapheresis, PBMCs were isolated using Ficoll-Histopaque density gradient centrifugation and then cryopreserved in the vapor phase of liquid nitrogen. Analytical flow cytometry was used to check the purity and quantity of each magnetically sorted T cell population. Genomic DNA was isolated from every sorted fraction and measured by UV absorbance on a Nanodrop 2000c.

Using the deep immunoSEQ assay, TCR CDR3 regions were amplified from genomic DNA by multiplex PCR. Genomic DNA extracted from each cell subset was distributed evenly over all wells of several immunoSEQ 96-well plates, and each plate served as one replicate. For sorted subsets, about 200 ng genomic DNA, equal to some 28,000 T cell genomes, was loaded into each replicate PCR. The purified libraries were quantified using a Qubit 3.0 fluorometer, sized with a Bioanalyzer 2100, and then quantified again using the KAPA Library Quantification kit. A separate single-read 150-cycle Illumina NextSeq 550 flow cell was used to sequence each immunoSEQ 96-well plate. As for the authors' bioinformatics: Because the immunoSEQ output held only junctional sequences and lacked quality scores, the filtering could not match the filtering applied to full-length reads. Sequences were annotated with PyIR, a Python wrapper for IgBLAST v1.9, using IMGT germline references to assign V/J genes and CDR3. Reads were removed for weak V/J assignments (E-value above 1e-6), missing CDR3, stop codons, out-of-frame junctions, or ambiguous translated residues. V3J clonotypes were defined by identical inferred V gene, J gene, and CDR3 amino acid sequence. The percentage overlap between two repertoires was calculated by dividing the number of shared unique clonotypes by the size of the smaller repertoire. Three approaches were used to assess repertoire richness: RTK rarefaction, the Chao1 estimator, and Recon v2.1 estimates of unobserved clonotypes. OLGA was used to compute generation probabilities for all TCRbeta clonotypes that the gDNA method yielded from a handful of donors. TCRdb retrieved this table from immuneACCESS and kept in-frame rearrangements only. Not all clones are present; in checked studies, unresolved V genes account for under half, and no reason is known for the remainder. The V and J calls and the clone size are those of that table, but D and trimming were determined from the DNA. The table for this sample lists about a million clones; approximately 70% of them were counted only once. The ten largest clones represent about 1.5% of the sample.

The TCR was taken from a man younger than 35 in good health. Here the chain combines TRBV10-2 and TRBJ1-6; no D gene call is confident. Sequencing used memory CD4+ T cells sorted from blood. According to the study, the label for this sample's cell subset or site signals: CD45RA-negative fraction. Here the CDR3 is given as CASLEEGRYNSPLHF. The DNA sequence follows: TGCGCCAGCCTCGAGGAGGGTCGTTATAATTCACCCCTCCACTTT.